This T cell receptor (beta chain) stems from a study of OX40 agonist ivuxolimab in advanced cancers. With respect to this clone: What it binds is unknown.

The study, taken as a whole, reports: The study found that CD8+ T cells averaged more expanded clones than CD4+.

The CDR3 sequence is 13 residues long. In germline, CDR1 is MGHRA, CDR2 YSYEKL. Trimming stripped 4 bases from V and 4 bases from J, with 11 bases between. Sequencing was performed with immunoSEQ multiplex PCR; in TCRdb, only in-frame clones are kept and a portion is missing. Among tens of thousands of clones listed, 90% to 95% were seen once. Sequences were derived from CD4+ or CD8+ T cells sorted from blood, sampled in a trial of the OX40 agonist ivuxolimab. The chain employs TRBV4-1 and TRBJ2-7; the D is unclear. This TCR was sampled from an adult with an advanced solid tumor such as melanoma, head and neck, liver or kidney cancer. This CDR3 is CASSLLPLYEQYF. CDR3 bases: TGCGCCAGCAGCCTCCTTCCGCTTTACGAGCAGTACTTC.